The 25 T cell receptor beta chains given below trace back to one sample, sequenced in a study of blood T cell repertoires in COVID-19. Sequenced by immunoSEQ multiplex PCR; TCRdb stores in-frame clones only, minus some. The table shows 100,000 to 150,000 clones, with around 80% occurring only once. Input material: peripheral blood. These receptors all come from a man aged 65 to 85 with acute or convalescent COVID-19.

This clone was observed once. The gene calls are TRBV5-1 and TRBJ2-3, with 10 bases aligning to TRBD2. The CDR3 has 16 amino acids. The J segment lost 0 bases and the V segment lost 4 bases, leaving 5 bases of the junction unmatched. Germline lookup yields CDR1 SGHRS and CDR2 YFSETQ. CDR3 DNA sequence: TGCGCCAGCAGCCCGTCGACTAGCGGGAGCACAGATACGCAGTATTTT. The encoded protein is CASSPSTSGSTDTQYF.

The V gene is TRBV10-3, the J gene TRBJ2-5, with 7 bases that match TRBD1. The CDR3 sequence is 15 residues long. CDR1 ENHRY and CDR2 SYGVKD come from the germline V gene. Trimming cost V 0 bases and J 2 bases; bases outside gene matches: 3. Here the CDR3 reads CAISESGGKQETQYF. The DNA for the CDR3 is TGTGCCATCAGTGAGTCAGGGGGCAAACAAGAGACCCAGTACTTC.

The chain is built from TRBV28 and TRBJ1-2; D uncertain. Germline V gene lookup returns CDR1 MDHEN and CDR2 SYDVKM. Trimming cost V 6 bases and J 5 bases, with 7 bases left between them. This CDR3 contains 11 residues. CDR3 residues: CASRAPYGYTF. CDR3 sequence (DNA): TGTGCCAGCAGGGCCCCTTATGGCTACACCTTC.

The chain is built from TRBV15 and TRBJ1-1; 7 bases are shared with TRBD1. Losses at the gene ends were 4 bases for V and 1 base for J; bases not matched to a gene: 6. Looked up from germline, CDR1 is LNHNV and CDR2 is YYDKDF (reference sequence). The CDR3 has 15 amino acids. CDR3 residues: CATSTPGQWNTEAFF. The CDR3 nucleotides are TGTGCCACCAGCACACCGGGACAGTGGAACACTGAAGCTTTCTTT.

This clone came up a few times. The chain is built from TRBV6-2 or TRBV6-3 and TRBJ2-5, with 9 nucleotides matching TRBD2. The CDR3 runs 15 residues. Germline lookup yields CDR1 MNHEY and CDR2 SVGEGT. V was pared by 4 bases and J by 5 bases, with 8 bases of the junction left unmatched. The chain's CDR3 is CASSWQRGARETQYF. The DNA of the CDR3 is TGTGCCAGCAGTTGGCAGCGGGGGGCGCGGGAGACCCAGTACTTC.

The chain combines TRBV28 with TRBJ2-2; possibly TRBD1 for D (5 bases). There are 15 residues in the CDR3. Germline CDR1 reads MDHEN; CDR2 reads SYDVKM. Trimming stripped 1 base from V and 1 base from J, with 7 bases between. The CDR3 bases are TGTGCCAGCAGTTTATTAGACAGGAACACCGGGGAGCTGTTTTTT. It encodes CASSLLDRNTGELFF.

This chain joins TRBV10-3 and TRBJ1-2, with a weak D call TRBD1 (6 bases). This CDR3 contains 14 residues. Between the trimmed V and J ends, which lost 10 bases and 3 bases, there was a span of 18 bases. The germline gives CDR1 ENHRY, CDR2 SYGVKD. CDR3 residues: CATKQGWIDYGYTF. The CDR3 DNA sequence: TGTGCCACAAAACAGGGTTGGATTGACTATGGCTACACCTTC.

Points on this clone: Other DNA sequences in the same sample also yield this CDR3. The J gene is TRBJ1-2, the V gene TRBV9, with 8 bases fitting TRBD1. V dropped 0 bases and J dropped 4; count of bases not matched to a gene: 2. The length of the CDR3 is 14 residues. From germline, CDR1 is SGDLS and CDR2 YYNGEE. The CDR3 region has the DNA TGTGCCAGCAGCGTAGCCACAGGGGGCTATGGCTACACCTTC. It encodes CASSVATGGYGYTF.

This sequence joins TRBV5-1 and TRBJ1-6; TRBD1 is a possible D gene (6 bases). Germline V gene lookup returns CDR1 SGHRS and CDR2 YFSETQ. Trimming left V 3 bases short and J 2 bases short, with 12 bases between. This CDR3 region has 16 residues. CDR3 sequence: CASSWAGTPYNSPLHF. CDR3 nucleotide sequence: TGCGCCAGCAGCTGGGCCGGGACACCCTATAATTCACCCCTCCACTTT.

CDR3 region: CASSRSGQEYNEQFF. In DNA, the CDR3 is TGCGCCAGCAGTCGCTCGGGACAGGAGTATAATGAGCAGTTCTTC. The chain uses TRBV5-1 and TRBJ2-1; 8 nucleotides align to TRBD1. The V gene end was trimmed by 5 bases and the J gene end by 7 bases; junction bases not matched to a gene: 11. The germline V gene encodes CDR1 SGHRS and CDR2 YFSETQ. This CDR3 is 15 amino acids long.

The chain uses TRBV4-1 and TRBJ2-1, with 9 bases aligning to TRBD2. CDR3 length: 16 residues. Germline CDR1 reads MGHRA; CDR2 reads YSYEKL. V gave up 5 bases and J gave up 2 bases; unmatched junction bases: 7. The CDR3 protein is CASSSAPSGAYNEQFF. The CDR3 DNA reads TGCGCCAGCAGCTCCGCTCCTAGCGGGGCCTACAATGAGCAGTTCTTC.

The chain carries TRBV6-2 or TRBV6-3 and TRBJ2-5; 10 positions match TRBD2. After removal of 0 bases from V and 2 bases from J, the junction contained 3 bases not matched to a gene. The V gene's germline CDR1 is MNHEY and CDR2 SVGEGT. This CDR3 region has 16 residues. Here the CDR3 DNA reads TGTGCCAGCAGTTACTCGATGACTAGCGGGCAAGAGACCCAGTACTTC. This translates into CASSYSMTSGQETQYF.

The V call is TRBV27, the J call TRBJ2-2; 10 nucleotides align to TRBD1. This CDR3 region has 14 residues. Germline V gene data show CDR1 as MNHEY and CDR2 as SMNVEV (reference sequence). The V segment lost 7 bases and the J segment 7 bases; nucleotides outside the gene matches: 6. CDR3 in DNA: TGTGCCAGCAAAGGGACAGGGGTCGACGGGGAGCTGTTTTTT. Translation: CASKGTGVDGELFF.

The chain couples TRBV7-8 to TRBJ1-1, with D possibly TRBD1 on 5 matching bases. V lost 0 bases, J lost 4 bases, and 21 bases lay in between. Looked up from germline, CDR1 is SGHVS and CDR2 is FQNEAQ. The CDR3 contains 18 residues. CDR3: CASSLARIGRFQGTEAFF. The CDR3 bases are TGTGCCAGCAGCTTAGCTAGGATCGGCCGTTTCCAGGGCACTGAAGCTTTCTTT.

The rearrangement uses TRBV6-5 and TRBJ2-5, with TRBD2 as a possible D gene (7 bases). CDR1 is MNHEY and CDR2 is SVGAGI in the germline V gene. The CDR3 length is 13 residues. V lost 9 bases to trimming and J lost 4 bases, with 15 bases between them. DNA of the CDR3: TGTGCCAGGGGGGGGCCGGGGAGAGAGACCCAGTACTTC. Amino acid sequence: CARGGPGRETQYF.

This clone was counted a single time. The rearrangement joins TRBV19 to TRBJ1-2, with D hard to call. CDR3 length equals 14 residues. The germline CDR1 and CDR2 sequences are LNHDA and SQIVND (reference sequence). V was shortened by 6 bases and J by 4 bases, with 15 bases between the two germline ends. CDR3 in amino acids: CASRRNTAGYGYTF. The CDR3 coding sequence is TGTGCCAGTAGGAGGAATACCGCGGGCTATGGCTACACCTTC.

The rearrangement joins TRBV5-1 to TRBJ2-7, with TRBD2 as a possible D gene (6 bases). Trimming stripped 4 bases from V and 7 bases from J, with 15 bases between. The germline CDR1 and CDR2 sequences are SGHRS and YFSETQ. CDR3 length: 13 residues. CDR3: CASSGDSLREQYF. CDR3 DNA: TGCGCCAGCAGCGGGGACTCCTTGAGGGAGCAGTACTTC.

V and J are TRBV4-1 and TRBJ1-1, with 8 bases fitting TRBD1. The junction had 8 bases not matched to a gene; V was cut back by 4 bases and J by 1 base. The germline V gene encodes CDR1 MGHRA and CDR2 YSYEKL. The CDR3 runs 16 residues. The CDR3 region is CASSRDRGLGNTEAFF. CDR3 nucleotides: TGCGCCAGCAGCCGCGACAGGGGTCTCGGGAACACTGAAGCTTTCTTT.

The chain joins TRBV12-3 or TRBV12-4 to TRBJ1-1; no firm D call. Trimming took 7 bases from V and 8 from J, leaving 14 bases between them. The CDR3 sequence is 12 residues long. CDR3: CASNQPGTEAFF. CDR3 sequence (DNA): TGTGCCAGCAACCAGCCGGGAACAGAAGCTTTCTTT.

The table lists this clone with a count of one. The rearrangement links TRBV5-1 to TRBJ1-2; D perhaps matches TRBD1 (5 bases). The CDR3 runs 13 residues. V gave up 5 bases and J gave up 2 bases, with 10 bases separating them. Per germline, CDR1 SGHRS and CDR2 YFSETQ. The CDR3, as DNA: TGCGCCAGCAGGGACACACAAAACTATGGCTACACCTTC. It codes for CASRDTQNYGYTF.

The sample holds a few counts of this clone. The V call is TRBV11-2, the J call TRBJ2-7; a weak D match, TRBD1 (5 bases). The germline V gene has CDR1 SGHAT and CDR2 FQNNGV. V lost 3 bases, J lost 3 bases, and 12 bases lay in between. CDR3 length equals 14 residues. The CDR3 loop is CASSFRLQVYEQYF. For the CDR3, the DNA is TGTGCCAGCAGCTTCCGGTTACAGGTCTACGAGCAGTACTTC.

This clone has ten or more counts. The genes are TRBV5-8 and TRBJ2-3; D not certain. The V and J ends lost 7 bases and 0 bases respectively, with 9 bases between them. Germline V gene lookup returns CDR1 SGHTS and CDR2 YDEGEE. CDR3 length: 13 amino acids. The CDR3 region is CASGIRSTDTQYF. Here the CDR3 DNA reads TGTGCCAGCGGTATCAGGAGCACAGATACGCAGTATTTT.

This rearrangement joins TRBV25-1 to TRBJ2-5, with 7 bases that match TRBD2. V was pared by 8 bases and J by 5 bases, with 11 bases of the junction left unmatched. The CDR3 sequence is 14 residues long. CDR1 MGHDK and CDR2 SYGVNS come from the germline V gene. Here the CDR3 DNA reads TGTGCCAGCGGAGGGAGGGGATCCGTGGAGACCCAGTACTTC. This encodes CASGGRGSVETQYF.

V gene TRBV7-9 combines with J gene TRBJ2-1; 8 bases map to TRBD1. The CDR3 contains 16 residues. CDR1 and CDR2 from the germline V gene are SEHNR and FQNEAQ (reference sequence). V lost 1 base to trimming and J lost 3 bases; unmatched junction nucleotides: 5. CDR3 nucleotides: TGTGCCAGCAGCTTAGTAGGACAGGGTCTCTACAATGAGCAGTTCTTC. It yields the protein CASSLVGQGLYNEQFF.

V and J are TRBV5-5 and TRBJ2-2; D may be TRBD2 (6 bases). V was cut by 3 bases and J by 0 bases, with 9 bases left in between. This CDR3 is 15 amino acids long. Germline-derived CDR1 and CDR2 are SGHKS and YYEKEE (reference sequence). The chain's CDR3 is CASSSAGTNTGELFF. CDR3 coding DNA: TGTGCCAGCAGCTCCGCGGGGACGAACACCGGGGAGCTGTTTTTT. Full variable domain (missing parts from reference TRBV5-5 and TRBJ2-2): DAGVTQSPTHLIKTRGQQVTLRCSPISGHKSVSWYQQVLGQGPQFIFQYYEKEERGRGNFPDRFSARQFPNYSSELNVNALLLGDSALYLCASSSAGTNTGELFFGEGSRLTVL.